Below, 19 T cell receptor beta chains from the same sample are listed, as sequenced in a study of neoadjuvant anti-PD-1 for oral cavity cancer. This table comes from immunoSEQ multiplex PCR, and its TCRdb copy is limited to in-frame clones, with some not included. Among some 31,000 clones listed, around four fifths were seen once. Regarding time point: after neoadjuvant nivolumab, at surgical resection. Specimen: PBMCs, collected after nivolumab (anti-PD-1) treatment. These receptors were taken from a person aged 40-85 years with oral cavity squamous cell carcinoma.

J is TRBJ1-1 and V is TRBV5-6; 8 nucleotides agree with TRBD1. J gave up 3 bases and V 4 bases, and 17 bases lay outside the gene matches. Germline V gene sequence: CDR1 SGHDT, CDR2 YYEEEE. The CDR3 has 18 amino acids. This CDR3 is CASSRSQDRGRGYTEAFF. Here the CDR3 DNA reads TGTGCCAGCAGCCGCTCTCAAGACAGGGGAAGGGGGTACACTGAAGCTTTCTTT.

This chain uses TRBV5-6 with TRBJ2-7; D gene unclear. This CDR3 comprises 14 residues. The germline CDR1 and CDR2 sequences are SGHDT and YYEEEE. V gave up 4 bases and J gave up 7 bases, with 18 bases separating them. The CDR3 bases are TGTGCCAGCAGCCAAGTCACAGTCCCAAGGGAGCAGTACTTC. Translation gives CASSQVTVPREQYF.

This chain joins TRBV7-3 and TRBJ2-1, with D perhaps TRBD2 (6 bases). This CDR3 has 14 amino acids. The germline V gene has CDR1 SGHTA and CDR2 FQGTGA. Trimming left V 2 bases short and J 4 bases short, with 9 bases between. In DNA form, the CDR3 reads TGTGCCAGCAGCTTAGCGGGGATATACAATGAGCAGTTCTTC. Its translation is CASSLAGIYNEQFF.

The rearrangement joins TRBV19 to TRBJ1-2; unclear D gene. Germline V gives CDR1 LNHDA, CDR2 SQIVND (reference sequence). This CDR3 has 14 residues. Between the trimmed V and J ends, which lost 7 bases and 0 bases, there was a span of 12 bases. CDR3 in DNA: TGTGCCAGTACGGCAGGTGTTTCTAACTATGGCTACACCTTC. Translated: CASTAGVSNYGYTF.

V usage is TRBV11-3 and J usage is TRBJ1-1; D is unresolved. Germline V gives CDR1 SGHNT, CDR2 YENEEA. The CDR3 loop spans 13 amino acids. V gave up 3 bases and J gave up 4 bases, with 9 bases separating them. The CDR3 region has the DNA TGTGCCAGCAGCTTTTCTAGGGTCACTGAAGCTTTCTTT. It is translated as CASSFSRVTEAFF. Filled out from reference TRBV11-3 and TRBJ1-1, the complete variable domain reads EAGVVQSPRYKIIEKKQPVAFWCNPISGHNTLYWYLQNLGQGPELLIRYENEEAVDDSQLPKDRFSAERLKGVDSTLKIQPAELGDSAVYLCASSFSRVTEAFFGQGTRLTVV.

The V and J genes are TRBV5-1 and TRBJ1-2; 8 bases are a match to TRBD1. This CDR3 region has 14 residues. Looked up from germline, CDR1 is SGHRS and CDR2 is YFSETQ. Trimming cost V 3 bases and J 2 bases; bases outside gene matches: 3. DNA of the CDR3: TGCGCCAGCAGCTCTGGACAGGGCAACTATGGCTACACCTTC. It is translated as CASSSGQGNYGYTF.

The rearrangement joins TRBV28 to TRBJ1-5; 8 nucleotides align to TRBD1. V shed 5 bases, J shed 4 bases, and the junction held 4 bases outside the gene matches. The CDR3 has 14 residues. CDR1 MDHEN and CDR2 SYDVKM come from the germline V gene. CDR3 bases: TGTGCCAGCAGTCATCAGGGGGCAAATCAGCCCCAGCATTTT. As protein: CASSHQGANQPQHF.

This rearrangement joins TRBV15 to TRBJ1-2; 8 nucleotides agree with TRBD1. The trim removed 3 bases at V and 4 bases at J, leaving 13 bases unmatched. Germline V CDR1 and CDR2: LNHNV, YYDKDF (reference sequence). CDR3 length equals 17 residues. CDR3 DNA sequence: TGTGCCACCAGCAGGTCAAGGGGACAGGCACTTTTCTATGGCTACACCTTC. Protein product: CATSRSRGQALFYGYTF.

The chain has TRBV5-6 and TRBJ1-2, with D possibly matching TRBD1 (5 bases). Germline CDR1 reads SGHDT; CDR2 reads YYEEEE. Deletions cut 3 bases from V and 3 bases from J, with 15 bases between. The CDR3 sequence is 15 residues long. As DNA, the CDR3 is TGTGCCAGCAGCTGGGGCGGGGGTTTCGACTATGGCTACACCTTC. Amino acids: CASSWGGGFDYGYTF. Filled out from reference TRBV5-6 and TRBJ1-2, the complete variable domain reads DAGVTQSPTHLIKTRGQQVTLRCSPKSGHDTVSWYQQALGQGPQFIFQYYEEEERQRGNFPDRFSGHQFPNYSSELNVNALLLGDSALYLCASSWGGGFDYGYTFGSGTRLTVV.

There are a few counts of this clone. The V gene is TRBV20-1, the J gene TRBJ2-7; D is perhaps TRBD1 (5 bases). Germline CDR1 is DFQATT and CDR2 is SNEGSKA (reference sequence). The V end lost 0 bases, the J end lost 6 bases, and 6 bases lay between the germline ends. The CDR3 extends over 11 amino acids. The DNA of the CDR3 is TGCAGTGCTAGAGAACAGGTCGAGCAGTACTTC. Its protein is CSAREQVEQYF.

This rearrangement joins TRBV11-2 to TRBJ2-5; D may be TRBD1 (6 bases). Germline CDR1 reads SGHAT; CDR2 reads FQNNGV. This CDR3 region has 16 residues. V gave up 5 bases and J gave up 2 bases, with 18 bases separating them. The CDR3 spells CASSTGHRGIQETQYF. The CDR3 DNA sequence: TGTGCCAGCAGCACGGGACACCGCGGTATACAAGAGACCCAGTACTTC.

The chain recombines TRBV27 with TRBJ2-5; a weak D match, TRBD1 (6 bases). V shed 6 bases and J shed 1 base, with 9 bases lying between them. Germline V gene sequence: CDR1 MNHEY, CDR2 SMNVEV (reference sequence). The CDR3 consists of 13 residues. For the CDR3, the DNA is TGTGCCAGCAGCGGGACATTCCAAGAGACCCAGTACTTC. Translated, it gives CASSGTFQETQYF.

The gene calls are TRBV4-3 and TRBJ1-2; TRBD1 is a possible D gene (6 bases). The CDR3 spans 14 residues. Trimming took off 3 bases at V and 4 bases at J, with 12 bases between the two ends. In germline, CDR1 is LGHNA, CDR2 YSLEER. The CDR3 sequence is CASSQGTGPYGYTF. CDR3 nucleotides: TGCGCCAGCAGCCAGGGAACAGGGCCCTATGGCTACACCTTC.

The chain recombines TRBV4-3 with TRBJ2-5, with 11 bases identical to TRBD2. The V gene's germline CDR1 is LGHNA and CDR2 YSLEER. The CDR3 is made up of 15 amino acids. The V and J ends lost 4 bases and 0 bases, in that order; junction bases with no gene match: 1. The CDR3 nucleotides are TGCGCCAGCAGCCGGACTAGCGGGCACCAAGAGACCCAGTACTTC. Its protein is CASSRTSGHQETQYF.

The chain combines TRBV30 with TRBJ2-7; D gene unclear. Trimming shortened V by 2 bases and J by 3 bases, and 14 bases separated the two germline ends. This CDR3 contains 14 residues. The germline CDR1 and CDR2 sequences are GTSNPN and SVGIG (reference sequence). CDR3 nucleotides: TGTGCCTGGAGTCCCCCCCCATTATACTACGAGCAGTACTTC. Translation gives CAWSPPPLYYEQYF. The variable domain in full, completed from reference TRBV30 and TRBJ2-7, reads SQTIHQWPATLVQPVGSPLSLECTVEGTSNPNLYWYRQAAGRGLQLLFYSVGIGQISSEVPQNLSASRPQDRQFILSSKKLLLSDSGFYLCAWSPPPLYYEQYFGPGTRLTVT.

The CDR3 spells CASSPHSGGTDTQYF. CDR3 nucleotides: TGTGCCAGCAGCCCGCATAGCGGAGGCACAGATACGCAGTATTTT. The V gene is TRBV11-2, the J gene TRBJ2-3; tentative D call: TRBD2 (6 bases). CDR1 and CDR2 from the germline V gene are SGHAT and FQNNGV. This CDR3 is 15 amino acids long. Between the trimmed V and J ends, which lost 5 bases and 1 base, there was a span of 13 bases. Full variable domain (outside the CDR3, taken from reference TRBV11-2 and TRBJ2-3): EAGVAQSPRYKIIEKRQSVAFWCNPISGHATLYWYQQILGQGPKLLIQFQNNGVVDDSQLPKDRFSAERLKGVDSTLKIQPAKLEDSAVYLCASSPHSGGTDTQYFGPGTRLTVL.

This clone was seen a single time. The chain links TRBV19 to TRBJ2-5; 8 bases map to TRBD2. This CDR3 has 17 residues. The germline V gene encodes CDR1 LNHDA and CDR2 SQIVND (reference sequence). V gave up 0 bases and J gave up 4 bases; unmatched junction bases: 10. CDR3 sequence (DNA): TGTGCCAGTAGTATAGAAACGGGGGGGCGATTCGGAGAGACCCAGTACTTC. Encoded protein: CASSIETGGRFGETQYF.

The chain recombines TRBV6-1 with TRBJ2-1; either TRBD1 or TRBD2 may fit D (5 bases each). V lost 8 bases to trimming and J lost 0 bases, with 14 bases between them. CDR3 length: 15 residues. Germline assignment: CDR1 MNHNS and CDR2 SASEGT. The CDR3 DNA sequence: TGTGCCAGCCTCCCGAGGGGTGGCTCCTACAATGAGCAGTTCTTC. It specifies CASLPRGGSYNEQFF.

The V and J genes are TRBV2 and TRBJ2-2; maybe TRBD2 (5 bases). This CDR3 is 14 amino acids long. V was pared by 10 bases and J by 2 bases, with 14 bases between. CDR1 is SNHLY and CDR2 is FYNNEI in the germline V gene. The DNA for the CDR3 is TGTGCCACCATGAGCCGGACTAACACCGGGGAGCTGTTTTTT. Translation gives CATMSRTNTGELFF.